These T cell receptor beta chains were read from a single sample in a study of cytomegalovirus exposure and HLA in healthy donors. The assay was immunoSEQ multiplex PCR, and TCRdb's table has in-frame clones only and misses some. The table shows 150,000 to 200,000 clones, with about 86% occurring only once. Sequenced input: PBMCs. The receptors come from a woman aged 18-35 years in good health and CMV-seropositive. CDR3s leave out the opening cysteine and the closing phenylalanine or tryptophan.

TRBV2	TRBJ1-1	ASSEATGSHTEAF
TRBV19	TRBJ2-5	ASSIGLAGGLVETQY
TRBV11-2	TRBJ2-7	ASSPPGGPYEQY
TRBV10-3	TRBJ2-7	ASGLPGQGAYEQY
TRBV6-5	TRBJ2-7	ASSFLGLYEQY
TRBV27	TRBJ1-5	ASSFTGNQPQH
TRBV7-9	TRBJ2-5	ASSPAGETQY
TRBV19	TRBJ1-2	ASSPGQVSYGYT
TRBV6-5	TRBJ2-1	ASRKRTRNYNEQF
TRBV5-6	TRBJ1-6	ASSLVSQVDSPLH
TRBV9	TRBJ1-2	ASSATAGGPDGYT
TRBV10-3	TRBJ1-5	AISESQFNQPQH
TRBV5-4	TRBJ2-3	ASSPGQITDTQY
TRBV27	TRBJ1-2	ASSFLDRADYGYT
TRBV7-9	TRBJ1-1	ASSLGQGTEAF
TRBV18	TRBJ1-2	ASSPGGGHTGYT
TRBV4-2	TRBJ2-5	ASSPSTGLWQETQY
TRBV4-3	TRBJ2-7	ASSQDNRVFYEQY
TRBV27	TRBJ2-3	ASSFGAGTGGPDTQY
TRBV14	TRBJ1-3	ASSPRLGAGGNTIY
TRBV10-3	TRBJ2-7	AISPSDRGLYEQY
TRBV2	TRBJ1-3	ASSGSSGNTIY
TRBV18	TRBJ1-2	ASSPISSEANYGYT
TRBV19	TRBJ1-5	ASSIPGGQPQH
TRBV10-3	TRBJ2-1	AISNPGNEQF
TRBV27	TRBJ1-5	ASSQQGPSNQPQH
TRBV10-3	TRBJ1-2	ATGVGANYGYT